This T cell receptor (beta chain) was retrieved from a study of control samples from healthy donors and cancer patients. Sequenced by immunoSEQ multiplex PCR; TCRdb stores in-frame clones only, minus some. The sample has around 29,000 clones, 70% to 80% seen once. With 5 bases clipped from V and 2 bases from J, the junction kept 9 bases outside the gene matches. The V gene's germline CDR1 is WSHSY and CDR2 SAAADI. The length of the CDR3 is 16 residues. This clonotype originated in a man aged 55 to 69 with head and neck cancer. The chain uses TRBV10-2 and TRBJ1-3, with TRBD1 matching over 7 bases. Sequences were obtained from PBMCs. CDR3 region: CASSRQGPSTGNTIYF. The DNA for the CDR3 is TGCGCCAGCAGTAGACAGGGCCCGTCTACTGGAAACACCATATATTTT.